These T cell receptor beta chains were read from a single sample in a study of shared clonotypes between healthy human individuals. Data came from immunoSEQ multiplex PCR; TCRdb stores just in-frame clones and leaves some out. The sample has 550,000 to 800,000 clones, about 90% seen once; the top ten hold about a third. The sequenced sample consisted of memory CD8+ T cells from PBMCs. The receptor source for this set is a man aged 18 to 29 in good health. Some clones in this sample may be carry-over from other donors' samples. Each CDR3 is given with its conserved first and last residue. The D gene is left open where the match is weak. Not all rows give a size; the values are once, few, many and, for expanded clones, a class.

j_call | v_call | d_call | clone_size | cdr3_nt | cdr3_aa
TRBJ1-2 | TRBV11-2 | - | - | TGTGCCAGCAGCTTAGGGTACGGGGTTTATGGCTACACCTTC | CASSLGYGVYGYTF
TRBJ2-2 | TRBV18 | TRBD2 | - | TGTGCCAGCTCACCGCCTGGACTAGCGGGAGGGCTCAGTATTGCCGGGGAGCTGTTTTTT | CASSPPGLAGGLSIAGELFF
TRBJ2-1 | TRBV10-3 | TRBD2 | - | TGTGCCATCAGTAAAAATGAGGGACTAGCGGCCTACAATGAGCAGTTCTTC | CAISKNEGLAAYNEQFF
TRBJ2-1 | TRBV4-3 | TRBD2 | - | TGCGCCAGCAGCCAAGATCTGGAGCGGGAGACCTCCTACAATGAGCAGTTCTTC | CASSQDLERETSYNEQFF
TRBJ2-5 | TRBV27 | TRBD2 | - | TGTGCCAGCAGTCATCTACCGGGACTAAGCGATCAAGAGACCCAGTACTTC | CASSHLPGLSDQETQYF
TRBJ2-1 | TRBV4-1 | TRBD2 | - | TGCGCCAGCAGCCAACGGGGACTAGCGGAGAACTACAATGAGCAGTTCTTC | CASSQRGLAENYNEQFF
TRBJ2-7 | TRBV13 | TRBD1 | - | TGTGCCAGCAGCCGAACGGGGGACAGGGATTCCCCTTTCTCCTACGAGCAGTACTTC | CASSRTGDRDSPFSYEQYF
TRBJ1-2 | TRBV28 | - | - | TGTGCCAGCAGTTTGAGAGGAAACTATGGCTACACCTTC | CASSLRGNYGYTF
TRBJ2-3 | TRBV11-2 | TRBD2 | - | TGTGCCAGCAGCTCGGGACTAGCGGGAGCCTCCCGCACAGATACGCAGTATTTT | CASSSGLAGASRTDTQYF
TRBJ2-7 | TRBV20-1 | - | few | TGCAGTGCTAGAGAGGGGTACGAGCAGTACTTC | CSAREGYEQYF
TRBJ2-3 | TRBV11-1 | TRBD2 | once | TGTGCCAGCAGCTTAGGCGGCGGCGGGAGGGATACAGATACGCAGTATTTT | CASSLGGGGRDTDTQYF
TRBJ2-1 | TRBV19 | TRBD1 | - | TGTGCCAGTAGTGATGAGTTCGTGAGACAGGGCAAGACCCTGGCCCTCACCAATGAGCAGTTCTTC | CASSDEFVRQGKTLALTNEQFF
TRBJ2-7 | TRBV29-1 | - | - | TGCAGCGCCGTAGGGGACGAGCAGTACTTC | CSAVGDEQYF
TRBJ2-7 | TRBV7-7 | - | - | TGTGCCAGCAGCCCCATTAGCTCGAGCTCCTACGAGCAGTACTTC | CASSPISSSSYEQYF
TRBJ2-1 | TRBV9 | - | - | TGTGCCAGCAGCGTAGGGGCAGGGACCTACAATGAGCAGTTCTTC | CASSVGAGTYNEQFF
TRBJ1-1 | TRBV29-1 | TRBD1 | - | TGCAGCGTTTACAGGGGAACTGAAGCTTTCTTT | CSVYRGTEAFF
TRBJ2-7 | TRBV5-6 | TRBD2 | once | TGTGCCAGCAGCTTGTATGGCGGGAGGGTCGGCGAGCAGTACTTC | CASSLYGGRVGEQYF
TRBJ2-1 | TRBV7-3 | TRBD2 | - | TGTGCCAGCAGCGAGGGGACTAGCCGGTACAATGAGCAGTTCTTC | CASSEGTSRYNEQFF
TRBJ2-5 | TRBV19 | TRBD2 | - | TGTGCCAGTAGTATTAGACTAGCGGGAACCGAAACTCAAGAGACCCAGTACTTC | CASSIRLAGTETQETQYF
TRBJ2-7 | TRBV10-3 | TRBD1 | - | TGTGCCATCAGTGGAACCACGGACAGGGGGAGCGGTACTACCTACGAGCAGTACTTC | CAISGTTDRGSGTTYEQYF
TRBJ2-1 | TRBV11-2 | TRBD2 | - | TGTGCCAGCAGCTTTGGCGGGAGTCCCTACAATGAGCAGTTCTTC | CASSFGGSPYNEQFF
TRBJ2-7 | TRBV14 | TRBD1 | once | TGTGCCAGCAGCCAAGAGGGACAGGGCTACGAGCAGTACTTC | CASSQEGQGYEQYF
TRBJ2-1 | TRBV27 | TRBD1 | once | TGTGCCAGCAGTTTCGGTAGACAGGGGGTCCCCTACAATGAGCAGTTCTTC | CASSFGRQGVPYNEQFF
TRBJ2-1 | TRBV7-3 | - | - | TGTGCCAGCAGCTCCGGCCTGGTCAATGAGCAGTTCTTC | CASSSGLVNEQFF
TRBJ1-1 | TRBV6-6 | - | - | TGTGCCAGCAGCCCTCCGCGGGGGGAAGCTTTCTTT | CASSPPRGEAFF
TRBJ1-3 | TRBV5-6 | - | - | TGTGCCAGCAGCTTGCGGTACAACACCATATATTTT | CASSLRYNTIYF
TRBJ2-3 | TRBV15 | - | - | TGTGCCACCAGCAGAACCCCCAAGCTCACAGATACGCAGTATTTT | CATSRTPKLTDTQYF
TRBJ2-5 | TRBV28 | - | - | TGTGCCAGCACTCCCCATGGACCTTACGCCGGAGAGACCCAGTACTTC | CASTPHGPYAGETQYF
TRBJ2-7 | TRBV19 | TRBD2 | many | TGTGCCAGTAGTTTTAGCGGGAGTTACTACGAGCAGTACTTC | CASSFSGSYYEQYF
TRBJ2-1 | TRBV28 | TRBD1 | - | TGTGCCAGCAGGCAGGACAGGGGATTCTACAATGAGCAGTTCTTC | CASRQDRGFYNEQFF
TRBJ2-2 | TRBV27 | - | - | TGTGCCAGCAGTTTATATCCAGGGGCCCTCCCAGATACCGGGGAGCTGTTTTTT | CASSLYPGALPDTGELFF
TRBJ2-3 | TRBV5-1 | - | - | TGCGCCAGCAGCTTAGTCGGGCCCGGAGATACGCAGTATTTT | CASSLVGPGDTQYF
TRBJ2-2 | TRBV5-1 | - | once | TGCGCCAGCAGCTTCCAACGGACGAACACCGGGGAGCTGTTTTTT | CASSFQRTNTGELFF
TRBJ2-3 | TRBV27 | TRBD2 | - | TGTGCCAGCAGTTTAGGGGGAAGGGGAGGGAATACGCAGTATTTT | CASSLGGRGGNTQYF
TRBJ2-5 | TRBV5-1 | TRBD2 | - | TGCGCCAGCAGCCCGCCTTCCTTGAGCGGGAGAGAGACCCAGTACTTC | CASSPPSLSGRETQYF
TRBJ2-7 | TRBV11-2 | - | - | TGTGCCAGCAGCTTCTCGCGGCCCTACGAGCAGTACTTC | CASSFSRPYEQYF
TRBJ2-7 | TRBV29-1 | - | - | TGCAGCGTTGGAGCCGGACCCTACGAGCAGTACTTC | CSVGAGPYEQYF
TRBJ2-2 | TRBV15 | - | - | TGTGCCACCAGCAGAGAGTCTGGGTCCAACACCGGGGAGCTGTTTTTT | CATSRESGSNTGELFF
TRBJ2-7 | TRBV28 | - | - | TGTGCCAGCAGTCTCACAGGAATGGGCTACGAGCAGTACTTC | CASSLTGMGYEQYF
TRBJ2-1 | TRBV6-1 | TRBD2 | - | TGTGCCAGCAAATCCCTAGCGGGATGGCATGAGCAGTTCTTC | CASKSLAGWHEQFF
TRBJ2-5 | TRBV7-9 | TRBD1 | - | TGTGCCAGCGTTCTCCGACGGGGCGAGACAGGGGGCCCAGAGACCCAGTACTTC | CASVLRRGETGGPETQYF
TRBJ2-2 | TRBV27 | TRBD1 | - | TGTGCCAGCAGGCGAAACAGGGGGCCGCCCGGGGAGCTGTTTTTT | CASRRNRGPPGELFF